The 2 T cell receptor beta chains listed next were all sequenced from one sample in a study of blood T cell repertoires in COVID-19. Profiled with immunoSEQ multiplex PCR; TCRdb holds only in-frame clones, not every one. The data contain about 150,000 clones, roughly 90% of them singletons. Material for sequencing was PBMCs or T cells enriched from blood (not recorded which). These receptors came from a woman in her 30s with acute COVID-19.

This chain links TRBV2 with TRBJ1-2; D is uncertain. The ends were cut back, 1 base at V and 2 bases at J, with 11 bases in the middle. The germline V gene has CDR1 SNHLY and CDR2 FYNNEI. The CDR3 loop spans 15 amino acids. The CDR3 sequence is CASSEEAGKNYGYTF. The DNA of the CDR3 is TGTGCCAGCAGTGAAGAGGCAGGCAAAAACTATGGCTACACCTTC.

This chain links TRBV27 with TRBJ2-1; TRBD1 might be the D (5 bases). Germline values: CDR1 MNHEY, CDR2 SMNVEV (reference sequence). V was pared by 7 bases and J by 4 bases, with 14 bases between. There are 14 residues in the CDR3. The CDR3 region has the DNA TGTGCCAGCACCGGCCTGGGGCTATACAATGAGCAGTTCTTC. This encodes CASTGLGLYNEQFF.